The 15 T cell receptor beta chains reported below all come from one sample, sequenced in a study of PD-1 and CTLA-4 blockade in melanoma. The method was immunoSEQ multiplex PCR; TCRdb's version includes in-frame clones alone and lacks a portion of them. The sample includes 25,000 to 35,000 clones, 80% to 95% of them seen just once. Source: CD8+ T cells from peripheral blood, taken from a patient given anti-PD-1 treatment. These receptors were collected from a human donor with melanoma.

This clone was recorded once. This rearrangement joins TRBV9 to TRBJ2-3, with D hard to call. The CDR3 has 11 amino acids. CDR1 and CDR2 (germline): SGDLS, YYNGEE. Trimming removed 0 bases from V and 4 bases from J, with 0 bases in between. CDR3 amino acids: CASSVADTQYF. The CDR3 coding sequence is TGTGCCAGCAGCGTAGCAGATACGCAGTATTTT.

The chain recombines TRBV3-1 (or the pseudogene TRBV3-2) with TRBJ2-3; D not certain. Trimming stripped 1 base from V and 2 bases from J, with 10 bases between. This CDR3 is built from 15 residues. From germline, CDR1 is LGHDT and CDR2 YNNKEL (reference sequence). The CDR3 DNA follows: TGTGCCAGCAGCCAAGCACGGCTCCCCACAGATACGCAGTATTTT. This encodes CASSQARLPTDTQYF.

The rearrangement uses TRBV18 and TRBJ2-7, with D tentatively TRBD1 (5 bases). This CDR3 is 13 amino acids long. Germline V gives CDR1 KGHSH, CDR2 LQKENI. Trimming removed 6 bases at V and 5 bases at J, with 14 bases between. CDR3 DNA sequence: TGTGCCAGCTCCCCAGGGCGTAACCACGAGCAGTACTTC. Its translation: CASSPGRNHEQYF.

The chain combines TRBV7-6 with TRBJ2-2, with 7 bases that match TRBD1. CDR1 is SGHVS, CDR2 FNYEAQ, per germline. V gave up 1 base and J gave up 6 bases; unmatched junction bases: 5. This CDR3 is built from 15 residues. CDR3 sequence (DNA): TGTGCCAGCAGCTTAGGTCGCGACAGGGCCGGGGAGCTGTTTTTT. This codes for CASSLGRDRAGELFF. The full variable domain, completed using reference TRBV7-6 and TRBJ2-2, is GAGVSQSPRYKVTKRGQDVALRCDPISGHVSLYWYRQALGQGPEFLTYFNYEAQQDKSGLPNDRFSAERPEGSISTLTIQRTEQRDSAMYRCASSLGRDRAGELFFGEGSRLTVL.

CDR3 sequence: CSVETKGEQYF. In DNA form, the CDR3 reads TGCAGCGTTGAAACTAAGGGAGAGCAGTACTTC. This chain uses TRBV29-1 with TRBJ2-7; D remains unclear. Between the trimmed V and J ends, which lost 2 bases and 7 bases, there was a span of 9 bases. Germline V gene data show CDR1 as SQVTM and CDR2 as ANQGSEA. This CDR3 region has 11 residues.

The J gene is TRBJ2-3, the V gene TRBV28; 9 nucleotides match TRBD2. The CDR3 is made up of 16 amino acids. The germline CDR1 and CDR2 sequences are MDHEN and SYDVKM. With V trimmed by 4 bases and J by 5 bases, 10 bases remained unmatched. The CDR3: CASSSPQRGAIDTQYF. In DNA form, the CDR3 reads TGTGCCAGCAGTTCTCCCCAGCGGGGGGCCATAGATACGCAGTATTTT.

The chain recombines TRBV5-6 with TRBJ1-3, with D possibly matching TRBD1 (5 bases). The CDR3 covers 16 residues. The germline V gene encodes CDR1 SGHDT and CDR2 YYEEEE. V lost 3 bases to trimming and J lost 0 bases, with 13 bases between them. The CDR3 loop reads CASSSLTEFSGNTIYF. The CDR3 DNA follows: TGTGCCAGCAGCTCGCTGACAGAATTCTCTGGAAACACCATATATTTT.

The chain combines TRBV24-1 with TRBJ2-1; 12 bases fit TRBD2. The V gene's germline CDR1 is KGHDR and CDR2 SFDVKD. The CDR3 has 16 amino acids. Trimming at V came to 3 bases and at J to 10 bases, leaving 9 bases not matched to a gene. CDR3 coding DNA: TGTGCCACCAGTGATCGACTAGCGGGAGCGGGAGGGGAGCAGTTCTTC. Translation gives CATSDRLAGAGGEQFF.

The CDR3 DNA reads as TGCGCCAGCAGCTTGGGACAAGGCTACACCTTC. Its translation is CASSLGQGYTF. This chain connects TRBV5-1 to TRBJ1-2; no firm D call. V was pared by 0 bases and J by 8 bases, with 5 bases between. CDR1 and CDR2 (germline): SGHRS, YFSETQ. The CDR3 is 11 amino acids.

This clone appeared a few times. The chain carries TRBV28 and TRBJ2-7; D perhaps matches TRBD2 (6 bases). The V and J ends lost 6 bases and 2 bases respectively, with 20 bases between them. This CDR3 contains 16 residues. The germline V gene has CDR1 MDHEN and CDR2 SYDVKM. This CDR3 reads CASSQDGEQRAYEQYF. For the CDR3, the DNA is TGTGCCAGCAGCCAAGATGGCGAACAGCGGGCCTACGAGCAGTACTTC. Drawing the rest from reference TRBV28 and TRBJ2-7, the complete variable domain is DVKVTQSSRYLVKRTGEKVFLECVQDMDHENMFWYRQDPGLGLRLIYFSYDVKMKEKGDIPEGYSVSREKKERFSLILESASTNQTSMYLCASSQDGEQRAYEQYFGPGTRLTVT.

This clone has only a few counts. The chain carries TRBV6-4 and TRBJ2-2; D remains ambiguous. The CDR3 has 15 residues. The germline V and J ends were trimmed by 0 bases and 1 base, with 6 bases remaining between them. CDR1 is MRHNA, CDR2 SNTAGT, per germline. CDR3 sequence: CASSDSYKNTGELFF. In DNA, the CDR3 is TGTGCCAGCAGTGACTCGTACAAGAACACCGGGGAGCTGTTTTTT.

The V and J genes are TRBV6-1 and TRBJ1-2; TRBD1 matches 10 bases. V lost 2 bases to trimming and J lost 10 bases; unmatched junction nucleotides: 7. Looked up from germline, CDR1 is MNHNS and CDR2 is SASEGT. CDR3 size: 14 residues. The CDR3 DNA reads as TGTGCCAGCAGTGAAATCAGGACAGGGGGGCTCTACACCTTC. Its protein is CASSEIRTGGLYTF.

This clone was seen just once. CDR3 DNA sequence: TGTGCCAGCAGCGGGCTGGATTCTAGCACAGATACGCAGTATTTT. This encodes CASSGLDSSTDTQYF. This chain uses TRBV6-2 or TRBV6-3 with TRBJ2-3; the D is unclear. This CDR3 region has 15 residues. Trimming took 6 bases from V and 0 from J, leaving 13 bases between them. Germline lookup yields CDR1 MNHEY and CDR2 SVGEGT.

The chain employs TRBV7-9 and TRBJ1-4, with D maybe TRBD1 (5 bases). Germline lookup yields CDR1 SEHNR and CDR2 FQNEAQ (reference sequence). The germline V and J ends were trimmed by 8 bases and 16 bases, with 29 bases remaining between them. This CDR3 comprises 15 residues. CDR3 loop: CASAFNDQGGHRPFF. CDR3 in DNA: TGTGCCAGCGCATTTAATGATCAGGGTGGGCATAGGCCGTTTTTT.

The chain uses TRBV5-4 and TRBJ1-4; D is undetermined. Deletions cut 6 bases from V and 5 bases from J, with 11 bases between. There are 13 residues in the CDR3. CDR1 is SGHNT and CDR2 is YYREEE in the germline V gene (reference sequence). The CDR3 sequence is CASTSGDNEKLFF. In DNA, the CDR3 is TGTGCCAGCACCTCGGGTGACAATGAAAAACTGTTTTTT.